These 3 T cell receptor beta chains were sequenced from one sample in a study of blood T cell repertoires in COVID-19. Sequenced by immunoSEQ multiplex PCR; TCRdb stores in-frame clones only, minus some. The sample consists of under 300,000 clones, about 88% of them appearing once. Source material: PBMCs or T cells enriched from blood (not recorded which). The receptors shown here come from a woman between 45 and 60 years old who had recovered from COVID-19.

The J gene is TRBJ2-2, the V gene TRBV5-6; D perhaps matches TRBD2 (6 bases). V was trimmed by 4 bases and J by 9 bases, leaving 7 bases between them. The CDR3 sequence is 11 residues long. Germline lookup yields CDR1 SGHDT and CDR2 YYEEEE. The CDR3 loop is CASSGGRELFF. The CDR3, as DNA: TGTGCCAGCAGCGGGGGGAGGGAGCTGTTTTTT.

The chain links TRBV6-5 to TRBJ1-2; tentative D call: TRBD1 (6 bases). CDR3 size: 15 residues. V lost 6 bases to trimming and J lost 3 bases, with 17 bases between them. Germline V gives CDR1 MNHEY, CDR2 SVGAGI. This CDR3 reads CASSLGGGGHYGYTF. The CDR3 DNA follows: TGTGCCAGCAGCCTTGGCGGGGGCGGACACTATGGCTACACCTTC.

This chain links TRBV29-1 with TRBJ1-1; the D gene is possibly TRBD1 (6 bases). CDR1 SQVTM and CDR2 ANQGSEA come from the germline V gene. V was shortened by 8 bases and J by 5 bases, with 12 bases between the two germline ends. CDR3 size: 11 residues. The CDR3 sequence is CSYLGGTEAFF. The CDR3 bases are TGCAGCTACCTAGGGGGTACTGAAGCTTTCTTT.